A single count supports the clone carrying this TCR beta chain. TCRdb's table, derived via immunoSEQ multiplex PCR, lists solely in-frame clones and lacks some. The sample carries tens of thousands of clones, roughly 90% recorded once. This sample is drawn from a study of OX40 agonist ivuxolimab in advanced cancers. The source of this sequence is an adult with an advanced solid tumor such as melanoma, head and neck, liver or kidney cancer. The specimen was CD4+ or CD8+ T cells sorted from blood, collected in a trial of the OX40 agonist ivuxolimab.

DNA for the CDR3: TGTGCCAGCAGTGAGACTACCGTTCCCTCGGCCGAGCAGTACTTC. Residues: CASSETTVPSAEQYF. The chain carries TRBV2 and TRBJ2-7; D possibly corresponds to TRBD2 (5 bases). Germline V gene lookup returns CDR1 SNHLY and CDR2 FYNNEI. The CDR3 has 15 residues. Trimming removed 3 bases from V and 6 bases from J, with 18 bases in between.